One TCR beta chain is described in this entry. This entry is derived from a study of blood T cell repertoires in COVID-19. Study details: Specimens from acute and convalescent COVID-19 originated in the United States, Italy and Spain. Sample material is recorded as cDNA or gDNA derived from T cells, B-cell-depleted T cells, or PBMCs.

Authors' methods: Using reference gene primer amplification, nucleated cell counts were estimated. The repertoire was sequenced with immunoSEQ multiplex PCR; TCRdb's copy has only in-frame clones and lacks some. That table supplies the V and J calls and clone size; D and trimming were determined from the DNA. The sample gives 400,000 or so clones, approximately 90% of which show up once; 1.5% to 1.7% is in the top ten. It was during active infection that Seattle patients were enrolled and then longitudinally followed. CDR1 and CDR2 (germline): SGHRS, YFSETQ. Trimming left V 4 bases short and J 4 bases short, with 14 bases between. The CDR3 spans 15 residues.

Sequencing was carried out using peripheral blood. The gene calls are TRBV5-1 and TRBJ1-4, with TRBD1 as a possible D gene (6 bases). The sequence came from a woman aged 40 to 49 with COVID-19, enrolled during active disease. CDR3 nucleotides: TGCGCCAGCAGCGGGCAGGGGACCATTAATGAAAAACTGTTTTTT. This gives the protein CASSGQGTINEKLFF.